This T cell receptor (beta chain) was profiled in a study of yellow fever vaccine responses in identical twins. The length of the CDR3 is 15 residues. Losses at the gene ends were 3 bases for V and 0 bases for J; bases not matched to a gene: 5. The germline gives CDR1 MGHRA, CDR2 YSYEKL. TCRdb re-called the RT-PCR reads through MiXCR, storing one row per CDR3 protein. This sample yields 18,000 or so distinct CDR3 sequences, of which about 61% are seen a single time; 7% to 8% belongs to the top ten. This receptor was identified in a woman aged 18-30 years who received the yellow fever vaccine. The chain recombines TRBV4-1 with TRBJ2-7, with TRBD2 matching over 7 bases. The sequenced sample was T cells from blood (PBMCs), unsorted or a sorted subset (not recorded which), obtained before or after yellow fever vaccination (not recorded which). CDR3 coding DNA: TGCGCCAGCAGCCACTTAGCGGGCCACTCCTACGAGCAGTACTTC. It translates to CASSHLAGHSYEQYF.